Detailed here is one T cell receptor beta chain. Its cognate antigen is unknown. From germline, CDR1 is SGHAT and CDR2 FQNNGV. Unmatched junction bases numbered 10, after V lost 4 bases and J lost 0 bases. This CDR3 is built from 18 residues. The sample originates from a study of cytomegalovirus exposure and HLA in healthy donors. Study-level findings and limits: Roughly uniform sequencing depth across donors was assumed, possibly incorrectly.

PCR involved 60 Vbeta and 13 Jbeta primers. Data came from immunoSEQ multiplex PCR; TCRdb stores just in-frame clones and leaves some out. The data show approximately 150,000 clones, 60% to 80% seen once. Sequencing was carried out using PBMCs. V gene TRBV11-2 combines with J gene TRBJ2-4; 9 bases map to TRBD2. The TCR was taken from a woman aged 55-75 years in good health and CMV-seronegative. Here the CDR3 reads CASSSRLAGGLAKNIQYF. The CDR3 coding sequence is TGTGCCAGCAGCTCGCGACTGGCGGGGGGGTTAGCCAAAAACATTCAGTACTTC.